This is a list of T cell receptor beta chains from one sample in a study of response to subunit inactivated influenza vaccine. Each CDR3 protein gets one entry after TCRdb re-called the RT-PCR reads with MiXCR. The sample has a few hundred thousand distinct CDR3 sequences, 12% to 15% seen once. The sample in question was PBMCs from blood, obtained about 12 days after vaccination. These TCRs come from a man aged 50-59 years who received an inactivated influenza vaccine. The CDR3 runs from the conserved cysteine through the conserved F or W. D genes are given only for firm matches. Part of the rows lack a size; the others show once, few, many or a class for expanded clones.

>TRBV29-1|.|many|TRBJ2-2
TGCAGCGTTCGCCGAGCCGGGGAGCTGTTTTTT
CSVRRAGELFF
>TRBV20-1|.|.|TRBJ2-2
TGCAGTGCTAGAGAAAGCGGGCGAGCCGGGGAGCTGTTTTTT
CSARESGRAGELFF
>TRBV7-6|.|few|TRBJ2-3
TGTGCCAGCAGCTCCCCCTGGGGTTCTAGCACAGATACGCAGTATTTT
CASSSPWGSSTDTQYF
>TRBV6-1|.|many|TRBJ1-2
TGTGCCAGCAATCCCGGGCTGACCGTGAACTATGGCTACACCTTC
CASNPGLTVNYGYTF
>TRBV4-1|.|.|TRBJ2-1
TGCGCCAGCAGCCAGGGCAGGGGCTACAATGAGCAGTTCTTC
CASSQGRGYNEQFF
>TRBV5-1|.|.|TRBJ1-1
TGCGCCAGCAGGGGAGACAACACTGAAGCTTTCTTT
CASRGDNTEAFF
>TRBV7-2|TRBD2|many|TRBJ2-7
TGTGCCAGCAGCTGGACGGGACTAGCGGGAGTCGAGCAGTACTTC
CASSWTGLAGVEQYF
>TRBV6-2/TRBV6-3|.|.|TRBJ2-7
TGTGCCAGCAGTTACGGTCTAGTAGGTTGGGGTCAGCAGTACTTC
CASSYGLVGWGQQYF
>TRBV12-3/TRBV12-4|TRBD2|few|TRBJ2-1
TGTGCCAGCAGTTTAGCCCCGGGACTAGCGGGGGGGCGGTCCTACAATGAGCAGTTCTTC
CASSLAPGLAGGRSYNEQFF
>TRBV5-1|.|few|TRBJ2-3
TGCGCCAGCAGCTTGGTGCAGGGCCTGAGCACAGATACGCAGTATTTT
CASSLVQGLSTDTQYF
>TRBV20-1|TRBD1|few|TRBJ2-2
TGCAGTGCTAGAGATTGGACAGGGGGCGGCGGGGAGCTGTTTTTT
CSARDWTGGGGELFF
>TRBV11-1|.|many|TRBJ2-1
TGTGCCAGCAGCCCCTGGGCGCGTGGGGGGGCCCTCCGGTATGAGCAGTTCTTC
CASSPWARGGALRYEQFF
>TRBV12-3/TRBV12-4|TRBD2|few|TRBJ2-1
TGTGCCAGCAGGTTGACTAGCGGGGTGTACGAGCAGTTCTTC
CASRLTSGVYEQFF
>TRBV9|.|many|TRBJ1-5
TGTGCCAGCAGGGATAACGGTAATCAGCCCCAGCATTTT
CASRDNGNQPQHF